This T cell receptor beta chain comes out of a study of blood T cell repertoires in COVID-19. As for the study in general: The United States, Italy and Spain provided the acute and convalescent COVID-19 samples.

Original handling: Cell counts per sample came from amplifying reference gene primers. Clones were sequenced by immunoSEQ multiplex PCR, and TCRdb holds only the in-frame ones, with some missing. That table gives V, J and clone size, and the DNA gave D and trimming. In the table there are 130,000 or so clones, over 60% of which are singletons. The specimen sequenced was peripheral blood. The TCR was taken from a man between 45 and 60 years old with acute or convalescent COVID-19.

CDR3 loop: CASRAGQNTEAFF. The CDR3 region has the DNA TGTGCCAGCAGAGCGGGACAGAACACTGAAGCTTTCTTT. The chain is built from TRBV25-1 and TRBJ1-1; TRBD1 is a possible D gene (6 bases). The CDR3 is 13 amino acids. V lost 6 bases, J lost 1 base, and 9 bases lay in between. The germline V gene has CDR1 MGHDK and CDR2 SYGVNS.